This is a list of T cell receptor beta chains from one sample in a study of cytomegalovirus exposure and HLA in healthy donors. Measured with immunoSEQ multiplex PCR; TCRdb has only the in-frame clones, and not every one. Here the sample spans 210,000 or so clones, around 73% being singletons. The sequencing sample was made of PBMCs. The receptors were gathered from a woman aged 25 to 39 in good health and CMV-seropositive. The conserved cysteine and the conserved F or W are not part of the CDR3 here.

V gene	J gene	CDR3 protein
TRBV4-1	TRBJ2-5	ASSHLSQETQY
TRBV6-1	TRBJ1-5	ASSERRGTGYSNQPQH
TRBV15	TRBJ1-5	ATSRDWQGNQPQH
TRBV7-8	TRBJ1-2	ASSLARDYGYT
TRBV5-5	TRBJ2-2	ASSVLTNTGELF
TRBV5-4	TRBJ1-1	ASSQDRINTEAF
TRBV7-2	TRBJ2-5	ASSFSGGETQY
TRBV4-1	TRBJ2-5	ASSQAGTGVQETQY
TRBV4-3	TRBJ2-1	ASSQYPSWSRSYNEQF
TRBV10-3	TRBJ2-1	AIRTPGGGGNEQF
TRBV18	TRBJ1-6	ASSPSSGGDSPLH
TRBV7-2	TRBJ1-3	ASSLTWGRSGNTIY
TRBV6-1	TRBJ2-7	ASIGVYEQY
TRBV4-2	TRBJ2-2	ASSQAGAQVTGELF
TRBV4-2	TRBJ1-5	ASSQRHGQYNQPQH
TRBV7-2	TRBJ1-3	ASSLDRADTIY
TRBV21-1	TRBJ2-3	ASSKNHDRPGTSGSTDTQY
TRBV10-3	TRBJ2-1	AISSGSSYNEQF
TRBV7-2	TRBJ1-1	ASSLVDGYTEAF
TRBV5-1	TRBJ2-1	ASSFRGLGAGGEQF
TRBV6-5	TRBJ2-2	ASSPDSGSGELF
TRBV11-2	TRBJ2-7	ASTPLDRGYEQY
TRBV4-1	TRBJ1-5	ASSQFRQDNQPQH
TRBV6-5	TRBJ2-3	AGREGERTDTQY
TRBV9	TRBJ2-1	ASSVESWGEEQF
TRBV7-9	TRBJ1-2	ASSLVGTGDGYT
TRBV5-5	TRBJ1-2	ASSLAQVYGYT
TRBV5-4	TRBJ1-2	ASSPPQGQGAYGYT
TRBV7-3	TRBJ2-7	ASSPGGTGTYEQY
TRBV29-1	TRBJ1-2	SVEQGNYGYT
TRBV10-3	TRBJ2-3	AIREPGQGTDTQY
TRBV30	TRBJ2-2	AWSVLAGTGELF
TRBV5-1	TRBJ2-1	ASSSGTSTNEQF
TRBV28	TRBJ2-7	ASSLGGAGHEQY
TRBV19	TRBJ2-7	ASSNRGLYEQY
TRBV30	TRBJ1-3	AWSWASPGNTIY